Listed here are 23 T cell receptor beta chains from one sample, sequenced in a study of CD8 T cells in ankylosing spondylitis. TCRdb itself ran the 5' RACE reads through MiXCR, one entry per CDR3 protein. This sample carries 250,000 to 400,000 distinct CDR3 sequences, around a tenth of them seen once, and the ten largest clones take about 10%. Sequences were obtained from blood, either unsorted or a sorted T cell fraction (not recorded which). The receptors come from a female donor with ankylosing spondylitis or in good health (not recorded which).

This clonotype was seen a few times. The chain has TRBV18 and TRBJ1-2, with TRBD1 as a possible D gene (5 bases). This CDR3 contains 13 residues. Trimming left V 3 bases short and J 8 bases short, with 13 bases between. Germline V gene data show CDR1 as KGHSH and CDR2 as LQKENI. CDR3 loop: CASSPLGGEGYTF. The CDR3 coding sequence is TGTGCCAGCTCACCCCTCGGAGGGGAAGGCTACACCTTC.

This clonotype has a count of ten or more. This chain links TRBV20-1 with TRBJ1-6; no clear D. The CDR3 loop spans 13 amino acids. CDR1 and CDR2 (germline): DFQATT, SNEGSKA (reference sequence). V lost 2 bases, J lost 5 bases, and 7 bases lay in between. Here the CDR3 reads CSARNTDNSPLHF. The CDR3 DNA follows: TGCAGTGCTAGAAACACCGATAATTCACCCCTCCACTTT.

This clonotype was counted at least ten times. The chain uses TRBV7-2 and TRBJ1-5; D ambiguous. CDR3 length: 14 amino acids. Trimming cost V 3 bases and J 6 bases, with 12 bases left between them. Germline CDR1 and CDR2: SGHTA and FQGNSA. The CDR3 spells CASSFFVSGQPQHF. The DNA of the CDR3 is TGTGCCAGCAGCTTTTTTGTATCGGGTCAGCCCCAGCATTTT.

The chain employs TRBV28 and TRBJ2-7; D ambiguous. V lost 5 bases to trimming and J lost 0 bases, with 14 bases between them. Germline V gene lookup returns CDR1 MDHEN and CDR2 SYDVKM. This CDR3 has 15 residues. The CDR3 loop reads CASSPLKAVSYEQYF. CDR3 nucleotides: TGTGCCAGCAGTCCTCTTAAGGCAGTCTCCTACGAGCAGTACTTC.

This clonotype has ten or more counts. The rearrangement links TRBV7-2 to TRBJ1-2, with D maybe TRBD1 (6 bases). Deletions cut 1 base from V and 6 bases from J, with 12 bases between. Germline lookup yields CDR1 SGHTA and CDR2 FQGNSA. This CDR3 has 14 amino acids. CDR3 residues: CASSLEVRGNGYTF. The CDR3 region has the DNA TGTGCCAGCAGCTTAGAGGTCAGGGGAAATGGCTACACCTTC.

The chain combines TRBV24-1 with TRBJ2-2; 9 nucleotides agree with TRBD1. This CDR3 has 17 residues. The germline CDR1 and CDR2 sequences are KGHDR and SFDVKD. Trimming took 4 bases from V and 5 from J; bases not matched to a gene: 10. The CDR3, as DNA: TGTGCCACCAGTGACTACCGACAGGGGGTCCGGACCGGGGAGCTGTTTTTT. Amino acid sequence: CATSDYRQGVRTGELFF.

This clonotype was observed many times. The rearrangement uses TRBV30 and TRBJ1-2, with TRBD1 as a possible D gene (6 bases). V lost 3 bases to trimming and J lost 4 bases, with 15 bases between them. Looked up from germline, CDR1 is GTSNPN and CDR2 is SVGIG (reference sequence). The length of the CDR3 is 14 residues. The CDR3 DNA reads TGTGCCTGGAGAGAACCTCAGGGGATCTATGGCTACACCTTC. It yields the protein CAWREPQGIYGYTF.

The chain is built from TRBV7-2 and TRBJ2-1; maybe TRBD2 (6 bases). The CDR3 spans 15 residues. Between the trimmed V and J ends, which lost 7 bases and 3 bases, there was a span of 16 bases. The germline CDR1 and CDR2 sequences are SGHTA and FQGNSA. CDR3 nucleotides: TGTGCCAGCACAGGGCGTGGGCGGGACTACAATGAGCAGTTCTTC. Encoded protein: CASTGRGRDYNEQFF.

This chain joins TRBV7-9 and TRBJ2-1; the D is unclear. Germline lookup yields CDR1 SEHNR and CDR2 FQNEAQ (reference sequence). V lost 1 base to trimming and J lost 6 bases, with 13 bases between them. This CDR3 is 15 amino acids long. The CDR3 coding sequence is TGTGCCAGCAGCTTAGTTAAAAGCTGGAGCAATGAGCAGTTCTTC. This gives the protein CASSLVKSWSNEQFF.

This clonotype was recorded at least ten times. DNA of the CDR3: TGTGCCAGCAGCTCCTTGGGACAGGGCAAACATGGCTACACCTTC. It translates to CASSSLGQGKHGYTF. The gene calls are TRBV12-3 or TRBV12-4 and TRBJ1-2; 9 bases line up with TRBD1. The CDR3 consists of 15 residues. With V trimmed by 6 bases and J by 6 bases, 11 bases remained unmatched.

This clonotype has at least ten counts. The chain has TRBV12-3 or TRBV12-4 and TRBJ1-1, with D possibly TRBD1 on 6 matching bases. The CDR3 has 13 residues. V dropped 5 bases and J dropped 1 base, with 8 bases sitting between them. DNA of the CDR3: TGTGCCAGCAGTAACAGGGCGAACACTGAAGCTTTCTTT. It translates to CASSNRANTEAFF.

The table lists this clonotype with many counts. The chain is built from TRBV20-1 and TRBJ2-7; the D is unclear. Germline-derived CDR1 and CDR2 are DFQATT and SNEGSKA (reference sequence). The CDR3 loop spans 10 amino acids. The V end was cut by 0 bases, the J end by 5 bases, with 2 bases between. The CDR3 region is CSARDNEQYF. The CDR3 DNA sequence: TGCAGTGCTAGAGATAACGAGCAGTACTTC.

This clonotype was observed many times. The gene calls are TRBV6-5 and TRBJ1-1, with unresolved D. Trimming left V 2 bases short and J 0 bases short, with 4 bases between. This CDR3 comprises 13 residues. The V gene's germline CDR1 is MNHEY and CDR2 SVGAGI. The DNA for the CDR3 is TGTGCCAGCAGTTACAGTGTGAACACTGAAGCTTTCTTT. It is translated as CASSYSVNTEAFF.

This clonotype was picked up many times. The chain uses TRBV4-2 and TRBJ2-1; 11 bases align to TRBD2. CDR1 is LGHNA and CDR2 is YNFKEQ in the germline V gene. With V trimmed by 10 bases and J by 5 bases, 13 bases remained unmatched. This CDR3 is built from 16 residues. CDR3 amino acids: CATGPELAGVDNEQFF. The CDR3 DNA follows: TGTGCCACCGGCCCTGAACTAGCGGGAGTGGACAATGAGCAGTTCTTC.

This clonotype was detected many times. The chain recombines TRBV20-1 with TRBJ1-1; D gene unclear. The ends were cut back, 4 bases at V and 1 base at J, with 7 bases in the middle. This CDR3 spans 12 amino acids. Germline V CDR1 and CDR2: DFQATT, SNEGSKA (reference sequence). The CDR3 DNA is TGCAGTGCTACAGCACAGAACACTGAAGCTTTCTTT. Translating gives CSATAQNTEAFF.

This clonotype came up many times. The rearrangement uses TRBV20-1 and TRBJ2-1; tentatively, D is TRBD1 (6 bases). V was trimmed by 0 bases and J by 9 bases, leaving 12 bases between them. The CDR3 extends over 13 amino acids. In germline, CDR1 is DFQATT, CDR2 SNEGSKA (reference sequence). CDR3 in DNA: TGCAGTGCTAGAGATAACAGGGTGAGTGAGCAGTTCTTC. It specifies CSARDNRVSEQFF.

In its sample, this clonotype was seen a few times. This chain connects TRBV20-1 to TRBJ2-3, with 9 nucleotides matching TRBD2. Trimming removed 4 bases from V and 4 bases from J; junction bases left unmatched: 6. This CDR3 has 14 amino acids. The germline V gene encodes CDR1 DFQATT and CDR2 SNEGSKA (reference sequence). Here the CDR3 DNA reads TGCAGTGCTACTGCTAGCGGGGTACCAGATACGCAGTATTTT. Translation gives CSATASGVPDTQYF.

This clonotype showed up many times. V gene TRBV12-3 or TRBV12-4 combines with J gene TRBJ2-1, with D perhaps matching TRBD1 (6 bases). The CDR3 runs 13 residues. Trimming stripped 2 bases from V and 6 bases from J, with 8 bases between. The CDR3 loop is CASSLTGFNEQFF. For the CDR3, the DNA is TGTGCCAGCAGTTTAACAGGGTTCAATGAGCAGTTCTTC.

This clonotype was observed many times. The chain carries TRBV20-1 and TRBJ2-7, with 8 nucleotides matching TRBD1. The CDR3 consists of 14 residues. Trimming removed 5 bases from V and 1 base from J; junction bases left unmatched: 7. Germline V gene sequence: CDR1 DFQATT, CDR2 SNEGSKA (reference sequence). The CDR3: CSAGDRRISYEQYF. The DNA for the CDR3 is TGCAGTGCTGGGGACAGGCGTATATCCTACGAGCAGTACTTC.

V is TRBV27 and J is TRBJ2-3; D is unresolved. The CDR3 consists of 13 residues. V was pared by 6 bases and J by 0 bases, with 7 bases between. Germline CDR1 is MNHEY and CDR2 is SMNVEV (reference sequence). CDR3 nucleotides: TGTGCCAGCAGCATCGTAAGCACAGATACGCAGTATTTT. Its protein is CASSIVSTDTQYF.

The chain links TRBV5-1 to TRBJ2-7; D call uncertain. From germline, CDR1 is SGHRS and CDR2 YFSETQ. V dropped 0 bases and J dropped 3 bases, with 13 bases sitting between them. The CDR3 contains 15 residues. DNA for the CDR3: TGCGCCAGCAGCTTGGCCGCGGAGCCGGTCTACGAGCAGTACTTC. Amino acid sequence: CASSLAAEPVYEQYF.

V gene TRBV6-1 combines with J gene TRBJ2-6; TRBD1 or TRBD2 may be the D gene (5 bases each). V lost 5 bases and J lost 0, with 20 bases in between. CDR3 size: 19 residues. CDR1 is MNHNS, CDR2 SASEGT, per germline. CDR3 sequence reads: CASSRYPTGRVSGANVLTF. As DNA, the CDR3 is TGTGCCAGCAGTCGATATCCTACGGGACGGGTCTCTGGGGCCAACGTCCTGACTTTC.

This clonotype was found many times. The rearrangement uses TRBV11-2 and TRBJ1-2; D is unresolved. V lost 0 bases and J lost 6, with 5 bases in between. The CDR3 consists of 12 residues. Germline CDR1 is SGHAT and CDR2 is FQNNGV. The DNA of the CDR3 is TGTGCCAGCAGCTTAGACCCGCATGGCTACACCTTC. Translating gives CASSLDPHGYTF.